This T cell receptor (beta chain) was recorded in a study of blood T cells in healthy people across ages. Notes on the study in general: Expanded clonotype changes were possibly confounded by unknown donor CMV status.

Ten or more counts support this clonotype. Its antigen is not identified. They isolated at least 6 million PBMCs from each sample. Each sample yielded at least 6 micrograms of PBMC total RNA. Using a J-beta primer mix together with a sample-barcoded 5' primer, a second PCR was run for roughly 7 to 11 cycles. TCRdb re-called the 5' RACE reads with MiXCR, one entry per CDR3 protein. The data contain about 640,000 distinct CDR3 sequences, approximately 30% of them singletons. CDR3 length equals 14 residues. V was pared by 3 bases and J by 3 bases, with 12 bases between. The germline V gene has CDR1 SGHRS and CDR2 YFSETQ.

This TCR was recovered from a woman older than 75 in good health. V and J are TRBV5-1 and TRBJ2-5; D is ambiguous. The sequencing input was blood. The CDR3 loop reads CASSSEDGKETQYF. DNA for the CDR3: TGCGCCAGCAGCTCAGAGGACGGTAAAGAGACCCAGTACTTC.